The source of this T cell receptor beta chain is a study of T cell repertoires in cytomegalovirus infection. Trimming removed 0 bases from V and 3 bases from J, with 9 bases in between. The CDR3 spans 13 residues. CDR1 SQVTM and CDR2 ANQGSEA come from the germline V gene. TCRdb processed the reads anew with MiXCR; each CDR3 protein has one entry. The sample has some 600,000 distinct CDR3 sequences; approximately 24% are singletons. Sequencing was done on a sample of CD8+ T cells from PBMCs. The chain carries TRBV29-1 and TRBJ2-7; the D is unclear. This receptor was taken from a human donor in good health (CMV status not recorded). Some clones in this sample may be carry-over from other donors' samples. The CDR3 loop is CSVEEEKDYEQYF. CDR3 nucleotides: TGCAGCGTTGAAGAAGAGAAAGACTACGAGCAGTACTTC.